This T cell receptor beta chain was observed in a study of T-cell memory formation after mild COVID-19. The authors produced TCR alpha and TCR beta cDNA libraries with sample barcodes and UMIs by 5'RACE using constant-segment primers. TCRdb itself ran the 5' RACE reads through MiXCR, one entry per CDR3 protein. The sample has more than 350,000 distinct CDR3 sequences; 16% are singletons. This clonotype was recorded at least ten times. There are 16 residues in the CDR3. Per germline, CDR1 SGHRS and CDR2 YFSETQ. Trimming stripped 4 bases from V and 3 bases from J, with 17 bases between. The sample taken for sequencing was PBMCs or a T cell subset sorted from them (not recorded which). The source is a man aged 18 to 29 who had mild COVID-19 (a few samples of this study predate the infection). Cell type and time point are not known. The genes are TRBV5-1 and TRBJ2-1; unclear D gene. The CDR3 bases are TGCGCCAGCAGCCTTGGCGGTTCGGCAGGCTACAATGAGCAGTTCTTC. Protein product: CASSLGGSAGYNEQFF.